Presented here are 20 T cell receptor beta chains from one specimen sequenced in a study of shared clonotypes between healthy human individuals. Sequenced by immunoSEQ multiplex PCR; TCRdb stores in-frame clones only, minus some. This table holds 700,000 or so clones, roughly 70% found once. Specimen: memory CD4+ T cells sorted from blood. Documented subset: CD45RA-negative fraction. The receptor source for this set is a woman younger than 45 in good health.

This clone was recorded a few times. The rearrangement uses TRBV29-1 and TRBJ1-1, with D uncertain. CDR3 length equals 11 residues. The V end lost 6 bases, the J end lost 10 bases, and 15 bases lay between the germline ends. CDR1 is SQVTM, CDR2 ANQGSEA, per germline. The CDR3 loop reads CSVGIDGGAFF. In nucleotides, the CDR3 is TGCAGCGTGGGGATCGACGGTGGAGCTTTCTTT.

In regard to this clone: This clone may be a read error of a much larger clone one base away. The chain has TRBV5-1 and TRBJ2-2; a weak D match, TRBD1 (6 bases). Germline V gives CDR1 SGHRS, CDR2 YFSETQ. This CDR3 is built from 14 residues. The V end was cut by 0 bases, the J end by 3 bases, with 6 bases between. DNA for the CDR3: TGCGCCAGCAGCTTGGGACAGGACACCGGGGAGCTGTTTTTT. It translates to CASSLGQDTGELFF.

Remarks on this clone: In the same sample, other DNA sequences code for this CDR3. The chain employs TRBV5-6 and TRBJ2-7, with 9 bases identical to TRBD1. Germline V lookup: CDR1 SGHDT, CDR2 YYEEEE. V lost 4 bases to trimming and J lost 0 bases; unmatched junction nucleotides: 2. CDR3 length equals 14 residues. CDR3 DNA: TGTGCCAGCAGCCGGGGACAGGGCTCCTACGAGCAGTACTTC. This encodes CASSRGQGSYEQYF. The full variable domain, with the rest looked up from reference TRBV5-6 and TRBJ2-7, is DAGVTQSPTHLIKTRGQQVTLRCSPKSGHDTVSWYQQALGQGPQFIFQYYEEEERQRGNFPDRFSGHQFPNYSSELNVNALLLGDSALYLCASSRGQGSYEQYFGPGTRLTVT.

The chain carries TRBV7-9 and TRBJ1-1; D is ambiguous. The ends were cut back, 2 bases at V and 1 base at J, with 11 bases in the middle. CDR3 size: 15 residues. The germline V gene has CDR1 SEHNR and CDR2 FQNEAQ (reference sequence). The CDR3 region is CASSLSGEGNTEAFF. The CDR3 DNA sequence: TGTGCCAGCAGCTTATCGGGAGAGGGGAACACTGAAGCTTTCTTT.

The chain recombines TRBV19 with TRBJ1-1, with a weak D call TRBD1 (6 bases). The V end lost 7 bases, the J end lost 4 bases, and 19 bases lay between the germline ends. There are 15 residues in the CDR3. Germline V gives CDR1 LNHDA, CDR2 SQIVND (reference sequence). The CDR3 coding sequence is TGTGCCAGTACGAGTTGGGGGGGGCAGAGCACTGAAGCTTTCTTT. Its protein is CASTSWGGQSTEAFF.

The chain couples TRBV2 to TRBJ1-5, with unresolved D. The CDR3 runs to 14 residues. V lost 2 bases and J lost 5, with 10 bases in between. CDR1 and CDR2 from the germline V gene are SNHLY and FYNNEI. The CDR3 DNA reads TGTGCCAGCAGTGAAATGACACCTGATCAGCCCCAGCATTTT. This codes for CASSEMTPDQPQHF. The whole variable domain, filled in from reference TRBV2 and TRBJ1-5, reads EPEVTQTPSHQVTQMGQEVILRCVPISNHLYFYWYRQILGQKVEFLVSFYNNEISEKSEIFDDQFSVERPDGSNFTLKIRSTKLEDSAMYFCASSEMTPDQPQHFGDGTRLSIL.

The count of this clone is one. This sequence joins TRBV10-1 and TRBJ1-2; the D is unclear. CDR1 and CDR2 (germline): WNHNN, SYGVQD (reference sequence). The CDR3 is made up of 14 amino acids. Trimming stripped 3 bases from V and 4 bases from J, with 12 bases between. The CDR3 reads CASSETWRPYGYTF. The CDR3 coding sequence is TGCGCCAGCAGTGAAACCTGGAGGCCCTATGGCTACACCTTC.

The gene calls are TRBV4-1 and TRBJ2-1; 9 nucleotides line up with TRBD1. Unmatched junction bases numbered 3, after V lost 2 bases and J lost 1 base. Per the germline V gene, CDR1 is MGHRA and CDR2 is YSYEKL. The CDR3 length is 16 residues. CDR3 residues: CASSQLTGGSYNEQFF. The DNA of the CDR3 is TGCGCCAGCAGCCAATTGACAGGGGGGTCCTACAATGAGCAGTTCTTC.

The rearrangement joins TRBV28 to TRBJ1-1; a possible D gene is TRBD1 (5 bases). V was clipped by 6 bases and J by 4 bases, with 18 bases between them. The germline V gene has CDR1 MDHEN and CDR2 SYDVKM. The CDR3 is made up of 15 amino acids. CDR3 coding DNA: TGTGCCAGCAGCTTAACCGTTCCCGGGGGCACTGAAGCTTTCTTT. Amino acids: CASSLTVPGGTEAFF.

The V call is TRBV18, the J call TRBJ2-3, with TRBD1 matching over 10 bases. V lost 4 bases to trimming and J lost 9 bases; unmatched junction nucleotides: 10. The CDR3 consists of 15 residues. Germline-derived CDR1 and CDR2 are KGHSH and LQKENI. The CDR3 is CASSRPGQGYSTQYF. CDR3 nucleotides: TGTGCCAGCTCACGGCCGGGACAGGGGTATTCCACGCAGTATTTT.

The chain couples TRBV2 to TRBJ2-5; 8 bases match TRBD2. Germline V gene data show CDR1 as SNHLY and CDR2 as FYNNEI. The CDR3 is 14 residues long. With 8 bases clipped from V and 5 bases from J, the junction kept 10 bases outside the gene matches. CDR3 DNA sequence: TGTGCCAGCTTAGGAGGTAGCGGGGTGGAGACCCAGTACTTC. This sequence encodes CASLGGSGVETQYF.

This chain joins TRBV29-1 and TRBJ1-4, with TRBD1 matching 7 bases. CDR3 length: 14 residues. The V segment lost 7 bases and the J segment 5 bases; nucleotides outside the gene matches: 10. The germline CDR1 and CDR2 sequences are SQVTM and ANQGSEA. CDR3 DNA: TGCAGCGCCCGCAGGACAGGCTCCAATGAAAAACTGTTTTTT. Encoded protein: CSARRTGSNEKLFF. The complete variable domain, with remaining parts taken from reference TRBV29-1 and TRBJ1-4, reads SAVISQKPSRDICQRGTSLTIQCQVDSQVTMMFWYRQQPGQSLTLIATANQGSEATYESGFVIDKFPISRPNLTFSTLTVSNMSPEDSSIYLCSARRTGSNEKLFFGSGTQLSVL.

The rearrangement joins TRBV7-7 to TRBJ2-1; D tentatively reads TRBD1 or TRBD2 (5 bases each). The CDR3 consists of 16 residues. Looked up from germline, CDR1 is SSHAT and CDR2 is FNYEAQ (reference sequence). Trimming pared 5 bases from V and 4 bases from J, leaving 18 bases between. CDR3 DNA: TGTGCCAGCAGCCTCGAATCGCAGGGACGATACAATGAGCAGTTCTTC. Its protein product is CASSLESQGRYNEQFF.

In nucleotides, the CDR3 is TGTGCCAGCAGTTCCCTTAGGGTCGTCGGGGAGCTGTTTTTT. Amino acids: CASSSLRVVGELFF. J is TRBJ2-2 and V is TRBV28; no definite D call. Germline values: CDR1 MDHEN, CDR2 SYDVKM. The V end was cut by 4 bases, the J end by 7 bases, with 13 bases between. This CDR3 contains 14 residues.

The chain couples TRBV5-4 to TRBJ2-1, with 7 nucleotides matching TRBD1. V gave up 4 bases and J gave up 3 bases; unmatched junction bases: 16. Germline V gene data show CDR1 as SGHNT and CDR2 as YYREEE (reference sequence). The CDR3 runs 18 residues. CDR3 in amino acids: CASSQVGPRDRIYNEQFF. The CDR3 region has the DNA TGTGCCAGCAGCCAGGTGGGACCCCGGGACAGAATCTACAATGAGCAGTTCTTC.

The V and J genes are TRBV29-1 and TRBJ2-1; 9 bases fit TRBD2. The junction had 9 bases not matched to a gene; V was cut back by 4 bases and J by 8 bases. CDR1 is SQVTM and CDR2 is ANQGSEA in the germline V gene. The CDR3 has 14 residues. CDR3 protein: CSVGPGRGGDEQFF. The CDR3 nucleotides read TGCAGCGTTGGTCCCGGACGCGGGGGGGATGAGCAGTTCTTC.

Many counts were recorded for this clone. This chain uses TRBV25-1 with TRBJ1-2; D is ambiguous. V dropped 6 bases and J dropped 1 base, with 3 bases sitting between them. Germline V gene data show CDR1 as MGHDK and CDR2 as SYGVNS. The CDR3 covers 11 residues. DNA for the CDR3: TGTGCCAGCAGAGGTAACTATGGCTACACCTTC. It translates to CASRGNYGYTF.

V is TRBV19 and J is TRBJ2-4; possibly TRBD1 for D (6 bases). This CDR3 has 14 residues. Germline values: CDR1 LNHDA, CDR2 SQIVND (reference sequence). With 4 bases removed from V and 4 bases from J, the gap between germline ends came to 11 bases. This CDR3 is CASSTGQTKNIQYF. In DNA, the CDR3 is TGTGCCAGTAGTACTGGACAGACTAAAAACATTCAGTACTTC.

This clone was found many times. V and J are TRBV21-1 and TRBJ2-2; TRBD2, the table's D call, lacks a check against the DNA. TRBV21-1 is listed as a pseudogene. This CDR3 has 19 amino acids. CDR3 in DNA: TGTGCCAGCAGCAAAACCGACCGGACTAGCGGGAGTCACACCGGGGAGCTGTTTTTT. Protein sequence: CASSKTDRTSGSHTGELFF.

This chain links TRBV7-9 with TRBJ2-6; 7 nucleotides line up with TRBD2. This CDR3 is 16 amino acids long. Germline V gives CDR1 SEHNR, CDR2 FQNEAQ (reference sequence). The junction had 7 bases not matched to a gene; V was cut back by 6 bases and J by 2 bases. Here the CDR3 DNA reads TGTGCCAGCAGTCCCCTCCGGGGGGCTGGGGCCAACGTCCTGACTTTC. This encodes CASSPLRGAGANVLTF. Combining the CDR3 with reference TRBV7-9 and TRBJ2-6 gives the whole variable domain DTGVSQNPRHKITKRGQNVTFRCDPISEHNRLYWYRQTLGQGPEFLTYFQNEAQLEKSRLLSDRFSAERPKGSFSTLEIQRTEQGDSAMYLCASSPLRGAGANVLTFGAGSRLTVL.